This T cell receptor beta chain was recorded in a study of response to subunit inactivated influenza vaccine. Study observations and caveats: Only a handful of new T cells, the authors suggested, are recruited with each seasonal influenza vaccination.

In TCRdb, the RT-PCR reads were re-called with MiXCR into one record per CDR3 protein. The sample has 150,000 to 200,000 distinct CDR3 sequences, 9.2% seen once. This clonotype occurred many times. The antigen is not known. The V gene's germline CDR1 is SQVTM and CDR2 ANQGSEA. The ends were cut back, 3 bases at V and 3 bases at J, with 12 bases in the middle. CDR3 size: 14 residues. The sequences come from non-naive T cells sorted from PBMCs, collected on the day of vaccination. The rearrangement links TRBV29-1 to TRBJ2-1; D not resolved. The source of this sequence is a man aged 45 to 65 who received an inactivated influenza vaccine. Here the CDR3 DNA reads TGCAGCGTTGATGGGCAGGCCTTCTACAATGAGCAGTTCTTC. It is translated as CSVDGQAFYNEQFF.